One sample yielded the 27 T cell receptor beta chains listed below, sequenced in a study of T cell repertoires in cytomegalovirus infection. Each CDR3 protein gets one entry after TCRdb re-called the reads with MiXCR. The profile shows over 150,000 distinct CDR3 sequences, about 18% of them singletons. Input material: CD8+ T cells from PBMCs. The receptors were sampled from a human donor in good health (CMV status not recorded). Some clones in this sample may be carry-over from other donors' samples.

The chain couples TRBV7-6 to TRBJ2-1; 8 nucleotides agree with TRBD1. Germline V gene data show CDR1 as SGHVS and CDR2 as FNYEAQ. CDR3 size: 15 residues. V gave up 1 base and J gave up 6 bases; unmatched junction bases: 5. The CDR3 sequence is CASSLGGQEVNEQFF. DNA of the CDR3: TGTGCCAGCAGCTTAGGGGGACAGGAGGTCAATGAGCAGTTCTTC.

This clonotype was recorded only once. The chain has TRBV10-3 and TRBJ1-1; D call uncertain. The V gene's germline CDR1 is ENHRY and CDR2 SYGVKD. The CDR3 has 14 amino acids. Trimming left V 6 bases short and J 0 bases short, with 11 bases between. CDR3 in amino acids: CAIRGTVLNTEAFF. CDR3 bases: TGTGCCATCAGGGGAACAGTTCTGAACACTGAAGCTTTCTTT.

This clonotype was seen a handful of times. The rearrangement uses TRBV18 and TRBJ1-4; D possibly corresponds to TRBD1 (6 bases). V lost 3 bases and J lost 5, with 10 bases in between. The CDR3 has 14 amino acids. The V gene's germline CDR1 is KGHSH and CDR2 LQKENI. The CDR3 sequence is CASSPADRNEKLFF. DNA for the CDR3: TGTGCCAGCTCACCGGCAGACAGGAATGAAAAACTGTTTTTT.

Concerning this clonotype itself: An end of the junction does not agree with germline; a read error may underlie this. The CDR3 nucleotides are TGTGCCTGCAGCTTAGGAACCCAGCGGGCCTACCAGGATACGCAGTATTTT. Translated: CACSLGTQRAYQDTQYF. V and J are TRBV7-6 and TRBJ2-3, with D possibly matching TRBD2 (6 bases). The germline gives CDR1 SGHVS, CDR2 FNYEAQ. This CDR3 has 17 residues. The full variable domain, in which reference TRBV7-6 and TRBJ2-3 provide the parts outside the CDR3, is GAGVSQSPRYKVTKRGQDVALRCDPISGHVSLYWYRQALGQGPEFLTYFNYEAQQDKSGLPNDRFSAERPEGSISTLTIQRTEQRDSAMYRCACSLGTQRAYQDTQYFGPGTRLTVL.

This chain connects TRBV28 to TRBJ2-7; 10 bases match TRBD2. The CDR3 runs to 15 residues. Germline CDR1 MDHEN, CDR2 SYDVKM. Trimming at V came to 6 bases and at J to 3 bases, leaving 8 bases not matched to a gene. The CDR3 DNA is TGTGCCAGCAGCCTCGTTAGCGGGGGGTACTACGAGCAGTACTTC. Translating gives CASSLVSGGYYEQYF.

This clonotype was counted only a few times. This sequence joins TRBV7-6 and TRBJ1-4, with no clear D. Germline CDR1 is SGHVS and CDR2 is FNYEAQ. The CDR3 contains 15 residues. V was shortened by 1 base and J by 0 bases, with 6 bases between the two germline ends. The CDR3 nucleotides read TGTGCCAGCAGCTTAGAGCCATCAACTAATGAAAAACTGTTTTTT. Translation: CASSLEPSTNEKLFF. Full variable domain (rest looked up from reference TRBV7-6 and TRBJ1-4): GAGVSQSPRYKVTKRGQDVALRCDPISGHVSLYWYRQALGQGPEFLTYFNYEAQQDKSGLPNDRFSAERPEGSISTLTIQRTEQRDSAMYRCASSLEPSTNEKLFFGSGTQLSVL.

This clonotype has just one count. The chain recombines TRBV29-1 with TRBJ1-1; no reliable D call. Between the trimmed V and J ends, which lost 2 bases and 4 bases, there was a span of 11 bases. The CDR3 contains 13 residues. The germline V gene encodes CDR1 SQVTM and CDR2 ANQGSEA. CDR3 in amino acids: CSVEKGYGTEAFF. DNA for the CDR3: TGCAGCGTTGAAAAGGGATATGGCACTGAAGCTTTCTTT.

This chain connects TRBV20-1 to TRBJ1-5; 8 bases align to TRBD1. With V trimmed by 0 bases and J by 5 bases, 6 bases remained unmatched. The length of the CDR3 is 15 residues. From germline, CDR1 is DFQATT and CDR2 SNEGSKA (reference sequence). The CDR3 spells CSARDLVTGDQPQHF. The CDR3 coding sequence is TGCAGTGCTAGAGACCTTGTGACAGGGGATCAGCCCCAGCATTTT.

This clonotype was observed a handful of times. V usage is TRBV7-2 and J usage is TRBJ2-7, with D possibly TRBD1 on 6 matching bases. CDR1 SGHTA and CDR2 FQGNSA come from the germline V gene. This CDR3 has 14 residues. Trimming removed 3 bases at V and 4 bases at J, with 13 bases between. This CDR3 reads CASSLAGTKYEQYF. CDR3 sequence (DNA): TGTGCCAGCAGCTTGGCCGGGACAAAGTACGAGCAGTACTTC.

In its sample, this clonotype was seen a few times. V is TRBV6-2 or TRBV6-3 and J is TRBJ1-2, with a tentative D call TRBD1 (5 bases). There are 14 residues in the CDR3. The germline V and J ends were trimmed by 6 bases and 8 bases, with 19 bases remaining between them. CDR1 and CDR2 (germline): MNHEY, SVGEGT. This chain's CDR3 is CASSPRTWLAGYTF. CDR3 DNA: TGTGCCAGCAGCCCAAGGACATGGCTCGCCGGCTACACCTTC.

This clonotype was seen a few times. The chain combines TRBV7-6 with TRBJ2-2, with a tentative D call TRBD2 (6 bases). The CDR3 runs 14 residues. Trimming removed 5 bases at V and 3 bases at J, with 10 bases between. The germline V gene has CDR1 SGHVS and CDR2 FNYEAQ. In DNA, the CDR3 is TGTGCCAGCAGCGCCGGGACTGACACCGGGGAGCTGTTTTTT. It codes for CASSAGTDTGELFF. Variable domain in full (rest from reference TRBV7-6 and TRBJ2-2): GAGVSQSPRYKVTKRGQDVALRCDPISGHVSLYWYRQALGQGPEFLTYFNYEAQQDKSGLPNDRFSAERPEGSISTLTIQRTEQRDSAMYRCASSAGTDTGELFFGEGSRLTVL.

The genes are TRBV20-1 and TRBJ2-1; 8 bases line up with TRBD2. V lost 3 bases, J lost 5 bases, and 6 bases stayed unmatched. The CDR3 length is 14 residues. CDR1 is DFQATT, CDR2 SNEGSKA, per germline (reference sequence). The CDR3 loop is CSARGTRIDNEQFF. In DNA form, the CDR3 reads TGCAGTGCTAGGGGGACTAGGATCGACAATGAGCAGTTCTTC.

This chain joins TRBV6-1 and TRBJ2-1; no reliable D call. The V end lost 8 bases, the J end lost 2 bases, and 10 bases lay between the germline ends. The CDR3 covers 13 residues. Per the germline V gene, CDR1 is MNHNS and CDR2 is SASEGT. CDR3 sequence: CASHSGAYNEQFF. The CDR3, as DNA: TGTGCCAGCCACTCGGGTGCCTACAATGAGCAGTTCTTC.

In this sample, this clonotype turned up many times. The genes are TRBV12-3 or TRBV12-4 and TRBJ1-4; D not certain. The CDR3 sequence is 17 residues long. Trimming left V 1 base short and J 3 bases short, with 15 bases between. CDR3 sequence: CASSLEVRTAANEKLFF. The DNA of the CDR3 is TGTGCCAGCAGTTTAGAAGTACGGACTGCCGCTAATGAAAAACTGTTTTTT.

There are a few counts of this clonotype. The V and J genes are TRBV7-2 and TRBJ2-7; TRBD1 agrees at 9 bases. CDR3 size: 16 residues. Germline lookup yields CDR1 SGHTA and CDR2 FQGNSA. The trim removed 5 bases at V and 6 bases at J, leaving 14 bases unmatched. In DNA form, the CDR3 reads TGTGCCAGCAGCCCCTGGGGAAGGACAGGGGACGGCGAGCAGTACTTC. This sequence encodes CASSPWGRTGDGEQYF. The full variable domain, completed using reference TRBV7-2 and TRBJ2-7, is GAGVSQSPSNKVTEKGKDVELRCDPISGHTALYWYRQSLGQGLEFLIYFQGNSAPDKSGLPSDRFSAERTGGSVSTLTIQRTQQEDSAVYLCASSPWGRTGDGEQYFGPGTRLTVT.

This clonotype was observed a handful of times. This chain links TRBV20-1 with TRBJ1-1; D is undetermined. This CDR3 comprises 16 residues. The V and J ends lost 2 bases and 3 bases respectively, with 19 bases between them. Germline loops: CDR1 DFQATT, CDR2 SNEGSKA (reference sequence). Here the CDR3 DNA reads TGCAGTGCTAGACGCCACTTAGGACGGGCGGACACTGAAGCTTTCTTT. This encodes CSARRHLGRADTEAFF.

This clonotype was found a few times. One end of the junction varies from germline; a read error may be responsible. As DNA, the CDR3 is TGTGCCAGCAGCTTAAGGGCAGCAAAAGAGGCCCAGTACTTC. This gives the protein CASSLRAAKEAQYF. V gene TRBV7-8 combines with J gene TRBJ2-5, with D hard to call. Looked up from germline, CDR1 is SGHVS and CDR2 is FQNEAQ. The CDR3 spans 14 residues.

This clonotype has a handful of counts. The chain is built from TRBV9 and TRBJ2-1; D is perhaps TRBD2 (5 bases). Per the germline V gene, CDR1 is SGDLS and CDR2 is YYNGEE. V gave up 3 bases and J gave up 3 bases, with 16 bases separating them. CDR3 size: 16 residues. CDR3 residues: CASSAGGSRVYNEQFF. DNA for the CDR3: TGTGCCAGCAGCGCTGGTGGGTCGAGGGTCTACAATGAGCAGTTCTTC.

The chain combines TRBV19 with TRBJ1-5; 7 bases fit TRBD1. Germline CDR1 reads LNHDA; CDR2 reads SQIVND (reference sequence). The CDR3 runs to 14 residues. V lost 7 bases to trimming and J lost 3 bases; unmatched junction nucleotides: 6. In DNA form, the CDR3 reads TGTGCCAGTACCCCGACAGGGCCCAATCAGCCCCAGCATTTT. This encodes CASTPTGPNQPQHF.

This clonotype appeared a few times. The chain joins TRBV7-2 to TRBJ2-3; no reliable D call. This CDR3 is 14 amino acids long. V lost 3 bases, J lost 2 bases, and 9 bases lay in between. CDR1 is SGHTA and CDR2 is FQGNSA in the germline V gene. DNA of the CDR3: TGTGCCAGCAGCTTGACTCCCACCACAGATACGCAGTATTTT. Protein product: CASSLTPTTDTQYF.

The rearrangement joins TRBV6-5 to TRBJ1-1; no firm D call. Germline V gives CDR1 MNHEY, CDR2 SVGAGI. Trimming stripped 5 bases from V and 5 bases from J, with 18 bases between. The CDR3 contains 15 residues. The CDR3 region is CASSTREVMWTEAFF. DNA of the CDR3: TGTGCCAGCAGTACCCGGGAGGTAATGTGGACTGAAGCTTTCTTT.

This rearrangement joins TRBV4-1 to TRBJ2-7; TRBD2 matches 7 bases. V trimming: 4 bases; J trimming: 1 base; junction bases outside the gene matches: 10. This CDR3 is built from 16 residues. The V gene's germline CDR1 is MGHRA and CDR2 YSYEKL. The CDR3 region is CASSPREGGESYEQYF. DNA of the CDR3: TGCGCCAGCAGCCCTCGCGAGGGAGGGGAGTCCTACGAGCAGTACTTC.

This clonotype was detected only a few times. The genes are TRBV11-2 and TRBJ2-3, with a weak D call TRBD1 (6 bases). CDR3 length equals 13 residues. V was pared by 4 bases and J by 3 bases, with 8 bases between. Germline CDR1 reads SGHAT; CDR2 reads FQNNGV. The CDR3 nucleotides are TGTGCCAGCAGCTGGGGACAAACAGATACGCAGTATTTT. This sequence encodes CASSWGQTDTQYF.

CDR3 in DNA: TGCAGCGTTGAATCGATGAGACTCTCCTACAATGAGCAGTTCTTC. This gives the protein CSVESMRLSYNEQFF. The genes are TRBV29-1 and TRBJ2-1; D not resolved. The germline gives CDR1 SQVTM, CDR2 ANQGSEA. Trimming pared 2 bases from V and 0 bases from J, leaving 11 bases between. There are 15 residues in the CDR3.

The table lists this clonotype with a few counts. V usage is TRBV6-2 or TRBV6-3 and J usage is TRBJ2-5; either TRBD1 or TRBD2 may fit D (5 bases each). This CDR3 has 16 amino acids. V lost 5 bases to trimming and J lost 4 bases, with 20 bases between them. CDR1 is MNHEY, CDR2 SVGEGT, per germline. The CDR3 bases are TGTGCCAGCAGTCCCCTGACAGTTCTGGGAGCAGAGACCCAGTACTTC. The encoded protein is CASSPLTVLGAETQYF.

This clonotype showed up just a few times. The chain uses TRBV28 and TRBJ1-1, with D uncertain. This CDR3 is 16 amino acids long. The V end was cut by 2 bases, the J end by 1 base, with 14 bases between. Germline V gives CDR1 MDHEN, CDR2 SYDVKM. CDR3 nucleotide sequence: TGTGCCAGCAGTTTACCAGAAGGACGGGAGAACACTGAAGCTTTCTTT. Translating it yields CASSLPEGRENTEAFF.

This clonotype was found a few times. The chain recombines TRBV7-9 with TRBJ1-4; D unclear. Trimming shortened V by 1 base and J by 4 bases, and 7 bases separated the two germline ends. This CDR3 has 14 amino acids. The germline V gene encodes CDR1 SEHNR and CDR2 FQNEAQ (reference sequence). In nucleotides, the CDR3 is TGTGCCAGCAGCTTAGACGGATATAATGAAAAACTGTTTTTT. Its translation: CASSLDGYNEKLFF.